This T cell receptor (beta chain) was retrieved from a study of blood T cells in healthy people across ages. Next came a second PCR, run for roughly 6 to 11 cycles, which used a sample-barcoded 5' primer along with a J-beta primer mix. TCRdb re-called the 5' RACE reads through MiXCR, storing one row per CDR3 protein. Among over 500,000 distinct CDR3 sequences listed, 27% were seen once. From germline, CDR1 is SGHAT and CDR2 FQNNGV. Losses at the gene ends were 2 bases for V and 4 bases for J; bases not matched to a gene: 4. The CDR3 loop spans 15 amino acids. The same data also went into a second study, on T cells of mothers and their children.

The sample taken for sequencing was blood. This clonotype was obtained from a boy under 10 years old in good health. This chain connects TRBV11-2 to TRBJ2-4; 8 bases align to TRBD1. CDR3 loop: CASSLNRQGKNIQYF. The CDR3 coding sequence is TGTGCCAGCAGCTTAAATAGACAGGGGAAAAACATTCAGTACTTC.